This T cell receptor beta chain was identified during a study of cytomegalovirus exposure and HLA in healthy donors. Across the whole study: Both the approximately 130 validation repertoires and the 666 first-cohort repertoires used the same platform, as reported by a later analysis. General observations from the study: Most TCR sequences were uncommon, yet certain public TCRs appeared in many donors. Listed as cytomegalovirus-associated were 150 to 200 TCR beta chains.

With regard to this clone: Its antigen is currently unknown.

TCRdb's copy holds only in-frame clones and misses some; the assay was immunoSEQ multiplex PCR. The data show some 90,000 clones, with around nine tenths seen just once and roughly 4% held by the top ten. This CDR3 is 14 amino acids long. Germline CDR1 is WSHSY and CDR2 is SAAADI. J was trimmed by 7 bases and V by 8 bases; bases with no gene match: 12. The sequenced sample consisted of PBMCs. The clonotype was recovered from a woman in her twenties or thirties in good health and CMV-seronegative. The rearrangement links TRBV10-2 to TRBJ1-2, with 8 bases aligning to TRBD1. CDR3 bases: TGCGCCAGCTTAGGACAGGGTGGAGTGGGTGGCTACACCTTC. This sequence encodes CASLGQGGVGGYTF.